This entry concerns a single T cell receptor (beta chain). Its specificity is not known. Profiling relied on immunoSEQ multiplex PCR, and the TCRdb table lists in-frame clones only, not all of them. The sample lists approximately 2,300,000 clones, 80% to 95% occurring once. CDR1 and CDR2 from the germline V gene are SGHNT and YYREEE (reference sequence). The CDR3 is made up of 15 amino acids. V was trimmed by 2 bases and J by 2 bases, leaving 11 bases between them. The record originates from a study of shared clonotypes between healthy human individuals. The study, taken as a whole, reports: Among donors, clonotype sharing was expected to be affected by sequencing depth.

The receptor's source is a man aged 18 to 30 in good health. Some clones in this sample may be carry-over from other donors' samples. The chain uses TRBV5-4 and TRBJ2-4; D might be TRBD2 (6 bases). The sequencing sample was made of naive CD4+ T cells from PBMCs. As to subset: CD45RA+ positively selected. This CDR3 reads CASSFGGISKNIQYF. CDR3 nucleotide sequence: TGTGCCAGCAGCTTTGGAGGGATATCCAAAAACATTCAGTACTTC.